These 18 T cell receptor beta chains came from one sample sequenced in a study of shared clonotypes between healthy human individuals. This table comes from immunoSEQ multiplex PCR, and its TCRdb copy is limited to in-frame clones, with some not included. The table lists about a million clones, approximately 80% of them singletons. The specimen sequenced was memory CD4+ T cells sorted from blood. Subset here: CD45RA-negative fraction. These receptors were collected from a man younger than 35 in good health.

The J gene is TRBJ2-5, the V gene TRBV7-9; D is possibly TRBD2 (5 bases). V lost 2 bases and J lost 2, with 18 bases in between. The CDR3 is 17 amino acids. Germline V CDR1 and CDR2: SEHNR, FQNEAQ (reference sequence). The CDR3 spells CASSLRGPTGIQETQYF. CDR3 DNA sequence: TGTGCCAGCAGCTTACGAGGTCCTACCGGGATTCAAGAGACCCAGTACTTC.

Only one count was recorded for this clone. V usage is TRBV5-4 and J usage is TRBJ2-7; weak D call: TRBD2 (6 bases). This CDR3 has 15 residues. V was pared by 7 bases and J by 6 bases, with 23 bases between. The germline V gene encodes CDR1 SGHNT and CDR2 YYREEE (reference sequence). The chain's CDR3 is CASRAGLSLAGEQYF. The CDR3 DNA reads as TGTGCCAGCCGAGCGGGCTTGTCGCTGGCTGGCGAGCAGTACTTC.

The chain joins TRBV7-2 to TRBJ2-1; 11 bases are a match to TRBD2. The CDR3 spans 13 residues. Germline loops: CDR1 SGHTA, CDR2 FQGNSA. Trimming removed 10 bases from V and 6 bases from J; junction bases left unmatched: 5. The CDR3 sequence is CANGLAGTNEQFF. The CDR3 coding sequence is TGTGCCAACGGACTAGCGGGCACCAATGAGCAGTTCTTC.

In DNA, the CDR3 is TGTGCCAGTAGTATACAGGCGGGGCCGCTCGAGCAGTACTTC. Translation gives CASSIQAGPLEQYF. The gene calls are TRBV19 and TRBJ2-7, with D perhaps TRBD2 (6 bases). In germline, CDR1 is LNHDA, CDR2 SQIVND (reference sequence). CDR3 length: 14 residues. V gave up 2 bases and J gave up 6 bases, with 14 bases separating them.

In this sample, this clone turned up a few times. The chain links TRBV10-2 to TRBJ2-7, with 11 positions matching TRBD2. The V gene's germline CDR1 is WSHSY and CDR2 SAAADI. The CDR3 length is 16 residues. V lost 3 bases, J lost 0 bases, and 4 bases stayed unmatched. The chain's CDR3 is CASSDIAGGSSYEQYF. The CDR3 DNA is TGCGCCAGCAGTGATATAGCGGGAGGGAGCTCCTACGAGCAGTACTTC.

This clone was seen once. V usage is TRBV27 and J usage is TRBJ2-5; 8 positions agree with TRBD2. Germline V gene lookup returns CDR1 MNHEY and CDR2 SMNVEV (reference sequence). This CDR3 region has 15 residues. The V gene end was trimmed by 3 bases and the J gene end by 5 bases; junction bases not matched to a gene: 8. The CDR3 DNA reads TGTGCCAGCAGTTTTCTACGGGAGGGAGTGGAGACCCAGTACTTC. It specifies CASSFLREGVETQYF.

The V and J genes are TRBV30 and TRBJ1-5, with D unresolved. The V gene's germline CDR1 is GTSNPN and CDR2 SVGIG (reference sequence). The CDR3 covers 13 residues. Trimming took off 4 bases at V and 2 bases at J, with 9 bases between the two ends. CDR3 sequence (DNA): TGTGCCTGGACAGTTATATGCAATCAGCCCCAGCATTTT. Translation: CAWTVICNQPQHF.

The genes are TRBV4-2 and TRBJ1-2, with D possibly matching TRBD1 (6 bases). This CDR3 has 16 residues. Trimming cost V 1 base and J 0 bases, with 12 bases left between them. CDR1 and CDR2 from the germline V gene are LGHNA and YNFKEQ. CDR3 loop: CASSQGITGSNYGYTF. The CDR3 region has the DNA TGTGCCAGCAGCCAAGGCATCACAGGGTCTAACTATGGCTACACCTTC.

This clone has only a few counts. This chain joins TRBV10-3 and TRBJ2-1, with 9 bases aligning to TRBD1. The CDR3 is 12 residues long. V trimming: 8 bases; J trimming: 4 bases; junction bases outside the gene matches: 0. Germline V gene lookup returns CDR1 ENHRY and CDR2 SYGVKD. This chain's CDR3 is CAIGQGYNEQFF. The CDR3 nucleotides are TGTGCCATCGGACAGGGGTACAATGAGCAGTTCTTC.

The V call is TRBV10-3, the J call TRBJ2-1; TRBD1 is a possible D gene (6 bases). V was trimmed by 0 bases and J by 5 bases, leaving 8 bases between them. The germline V gene has CDR1 ENHRY and CDR2 SYGVKD. The CDR3 consists of 14 residues. The CDR3, as DNA: TGTGCCATCAGTGAGTCGACAGGACACAATGAGCAGTTCTTC. This codes for CAISESTGHNEQFF.

This clone was detected only a few times. The chain links TRBV7-3 to TRBJ2-3; TRBD1 agrees at 11 bases. The trim removed 0 bases at V and 2 bases at J, leaving 4 bases unmatched. CDR1 is SGHTA and CDR2 is FQGTGA in the germline V gene. This CDR3 region has 17 residues. The CDR3 DNA sequence: TGTGCCAGCAGCTTAACGCGGGACAGGGGGTCCACAGATACGCAGTATTTT. Translated, it gives CASSLTRDRGSTDTQYF. The whole variable domain, filled in from reference TRBV7-3 and TRBJ2-3, reads GAGVSQTPSNKVTEKGKYVELRCDPISGHTALYWYRQSLGQGPEFLIYFQGTGAADDSGLPNDRFFAVRPEGSVSTLKIQRTERGDSAVYLCASSLTRDRGSTDTQYFGPGTRLTVL.

This clone turned up a few times. DNA of the CDR3: TGCGCCAGCGAGGAGGGAGGGGGCGACTATGGCTACACCTTC. Translated, it gives CASEEGGGDYGYTF. The chain combines TRBV5-1 with TRBJ1-2; 7 bases are shared with TRBD1. Losses at the gene ends were 7 bases for V and 3 bases for J; bases not matched to a gene: 9. This CDR3 comprises 14 residues. Germline CDR1 reads SGHRS; CDR2 reads YFSETQ.

The V gene is TRBV11-2, the J gene TRBJ2-2; 7 nucleotides line up with TRBD1. With V trimmed by 5 bases and J by 2 bases, 5 bases remained unmatched. Germline values: CDR1 SGHAT, CDR2 FQNNGV. The CDR3 runs to 15 residues. The CDR3 region is CASSDGTANTGELFF. As DNA, the CDR3 is TGTGCCAGCAGCGACGGGACAGCCAACACCGGGGAGCTGTTTTTT.

This chain joins TRBV19 and TRBJ1-5, with unresolved D. The V end lost 5 bases, the J end lost 8 bases, and 10 bases lay between the germline ends. The CDR3 covers 12 residues. Germline-derived CDR1 and CDR2 are LNHDA and SQIVND (reference sequence). CDR3 sequence (DNA): TGTGCCAGTAGTGACCGTGGGGAGCCCCAGCATTTT. It yields the protein CASSDRGEPQHF.

The V and J genes are TRBV5-8 and TRBJ1-2; D unclear. The CDR3 runs to 15 residues. Germline V CDR1 and CDR2: SGHTS, YDEGEE. Trimming cost V 2 bases and J 3 bases, with 14 bases left between them. CDR3 in DNA: TGTGCCAGCAGCTTCATTTTCGATTCGGACTATGGCTACACCTTC. It is translated as CASSFIFDSDYGYTF.

This clone turned up a few times. V is TRBV19 and J is TRBJ2-1, with D perhaps TRBD1 (5 bases). Per the germline V gene, CDR1 is LNHDA and CDR2 is SQIVND (reference sequence). The CDR3 is made up of 15 amino acids. Trimming removed 1 base from V and 2 bases from J, with 9 bases in between. The CDR3 region has the DNA TGTGCCAGTAGTATAGGACAGATAGCCTACAATGAGCAGTTCTTC. It specifies CASSIGQIAYNEQFF.

This rearrangement joins TRBV18 to TRBJ1-1; D is unresolved. CDR1 is KGHSH and CDR2 is LQKENI in the germline V gene. V shed 6 bases and J shed 0 bases, with 8 bases lying between them. This CDR3 contains 13 residues. CDR3 bases: TGTGCCAGCTCCCGATCGGTGAACACTGAAGCTTTCTTT. Protein product: CASSRSVNTEAFF. Based on the CDR3 plus reference TRBV18 and TRBJ1-1, the full variable domain is NAGVMQNPRHLVRRRGQEARLRCSPMKGHSHVYWYRQLPEEGLKFMVYLQKENIIDESGMPKERFSAEFPKEGPSILRIQQVVRGDSAAYFCASSRSVNTEAFFGQGTRLTVV.

V is TRBV12-1 and J is TRBJ2-7; the table assigns TRBD2, which was not confirmed against the DNA. TRBV12-1 is an annotated pseudogene. The CDR3 runs to 17 residues. CDR3 sequence: CASSRPQAGGPSYEQYF. DNA of the CDR3: TGTGCCAGCAGCCGACCTCAAGCGGGAGGTCCCTCCTACGAGCAGTACTTC.